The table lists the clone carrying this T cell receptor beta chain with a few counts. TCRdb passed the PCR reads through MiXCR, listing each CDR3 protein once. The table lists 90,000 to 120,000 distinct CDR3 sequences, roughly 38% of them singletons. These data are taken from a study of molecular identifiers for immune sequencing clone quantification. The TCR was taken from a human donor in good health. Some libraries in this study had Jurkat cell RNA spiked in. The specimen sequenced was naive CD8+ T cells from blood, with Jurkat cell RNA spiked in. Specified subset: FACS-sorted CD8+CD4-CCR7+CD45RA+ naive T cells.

The CDR3 DNA reads as TGTGCCAGCAGCGGACTAGCGGGAGTCCCCGACGAGCAGTACTTC. Its translation is CASSGLAGVPDEQYF. The chain couples TRBV6-5 to TRBJ2-7; 13 bases match TRBD2. The ends lost 6 bases at V and 5 bases at J; junction bases unmatched: 7. There are 15 residues in the CDR3. Germline lookup yields CDR1 MNHEY and CDR2 SVGAGI.